This T cell receptor beta chain stems from a study of beta chain features in type 1 diabetes. Study-wide background: Summed over all samples, the examined sorted cells came to roughly 110 million.

The CDR3 is 16 amino acids. With 7 bases clipped from V and 4 bases from J, the junction kept 9 bases outside the gene matches. Per germline, CDR1 LGHNA and CDR2 YNFKEQ. A word on this clone: Antigen unknown.

Findings and limits, study-wide: High TCR expression in some cells could lead to their over-representation in cDNA sequencing. Unsettled here was the matter of whether HLA type influences TCRB rearrangement.

Reverse transcription of all isolated RNA meant that expressed TCRB transcripts were sequenced. TCRdb keeps only in-frame clones here, not all; method: immunoSEQ multiplex PCR. This table has 450,000 to 550,000 clones, approximately 28% appearing once. This receptor was taken from a man aged 18 to 29 in good health. The chain links TRBV4-2 to TRBJ2-1, with 11 bases fitting TRBD2. The sequencing input was naive CD4+ T cells from blood. CDR3 sequence: CASNRGLAAGYNEQFF. CDR3 bases: TGTGCCAGCAACCGGGGACTAGCGGCAGGGTACAATGAGCAGTTCTTC.